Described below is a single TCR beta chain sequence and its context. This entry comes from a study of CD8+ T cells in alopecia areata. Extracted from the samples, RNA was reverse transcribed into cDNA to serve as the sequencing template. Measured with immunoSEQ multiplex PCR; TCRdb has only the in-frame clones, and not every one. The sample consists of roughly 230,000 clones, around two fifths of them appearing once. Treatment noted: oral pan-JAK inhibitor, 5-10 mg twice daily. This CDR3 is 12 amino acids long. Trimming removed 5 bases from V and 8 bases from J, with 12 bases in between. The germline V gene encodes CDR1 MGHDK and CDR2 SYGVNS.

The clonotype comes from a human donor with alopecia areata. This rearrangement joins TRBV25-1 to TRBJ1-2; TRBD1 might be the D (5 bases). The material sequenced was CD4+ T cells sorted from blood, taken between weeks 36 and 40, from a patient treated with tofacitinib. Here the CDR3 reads CASSSGTSGYTF. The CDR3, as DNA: TGTGCCAGCAGTTCAGGGACGAGCGGCTACACCTTC.